Detailed here is one T cell receptor beta chain. From germline, CDR1 is KGHSH and CDR2 LQKENI. The CDR3 is 15 residues long. The ends were cut back, 3 bases at V and 1 base at J, with 9 bases in the middle. The data derive from a study of blood T cell repertoires in COVID-19. Study-wide context: Samples of COVID-19 (acute and convalescent) were obtained from the United States, Italy and Spain. PBMCs, B-cell-depleted T cells, or T cells were the source of the cDNA or gDNA that made up the material.

Authors' processing steps: Reference gene primer amplification in the assay estimated nucleated cell counts. Here immunoSEQ multiplex PCR was the method, and the copy in TCRdb shows in-frame clones only, minus some. That table is the source of V, J and clone size, and D and trimming were worked out from the DNA. Seen here are 220,000 or so clones, approximately 82% observed once, and the top ten hold over 1.5%. This chain uses TRBV18 with TRBJ2-2; no reliable D call. Material for sequencing was peripheral blood. This receptor was identified in a woman older than 75 with acute or convalescent COVID-19. As DNA, the CDR3 is TGTGCCAGCTCACCTTCGGCGGTGAACACCGGGGAGCTGTTTTTT. Residues: CASSPSAVNTGELFF.